In this sample, the clone carrying this TCR beta chain turned up a few times. Its antigen is currently unknown. The data are from a study of STAT5B mutations in CD4+ large granular lymphocyte leukemia. Points from the study as a whole: Patient CD4-sorted repertoires stayed more clonal than healthy ones after leukemic-clone removal. Main leukemic clonotypes were patient-specific, but 20% to 25% appeared at low frequency elsewhere. The CD4+ versus CD8+ T-LGLL clonality difference may reflect limited sample size.

This table comes from immunoSEQ multiplex PCR, and its TCRdb copy is limited to in-frame clones, with some not included. The repertoire has roughly 30,000 clones, about 70% of them found once; the top ten carry just under 2%. Germline CDR1 reads LNHDA; CDR2 reads SQIVND (reference sequence). The V gene lost 3 bases and the J gene lost 0 bases, with 12 bases spanning the gap. The CDR3 length is 15 residues. This rearrangement joins TRBV19 to TRBJ2-7; D is undetermined. The TCR sequence derives from a human donor in good health. The sequencing input was CD4+ T cells from blood buffy coats. The CDR3 DNA reads as TGTGCCAGTAGTATCAACGGACGGAGCTCCTACGAGCAGTACTTC. This gives the protein CASSINGRSSYEQYF.